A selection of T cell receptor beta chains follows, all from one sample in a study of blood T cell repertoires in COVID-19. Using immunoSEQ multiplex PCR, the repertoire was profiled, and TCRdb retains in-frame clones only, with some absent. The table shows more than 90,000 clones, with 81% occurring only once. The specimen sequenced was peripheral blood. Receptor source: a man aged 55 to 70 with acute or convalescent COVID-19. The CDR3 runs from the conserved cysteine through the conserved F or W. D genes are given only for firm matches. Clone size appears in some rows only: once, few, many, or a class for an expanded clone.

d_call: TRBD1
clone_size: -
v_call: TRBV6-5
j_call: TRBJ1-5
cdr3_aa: CASSPTGFGQPQHF
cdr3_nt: TGTGCCAGCAGCCCGACAGGGTTCGGTCAGCCCCAGCATTTT

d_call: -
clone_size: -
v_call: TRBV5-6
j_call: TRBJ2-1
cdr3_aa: CASSYTSNGEQFF
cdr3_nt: TGTGCCAGCAGCTATACTAGCAACGGTGAGCAGTTCTTC

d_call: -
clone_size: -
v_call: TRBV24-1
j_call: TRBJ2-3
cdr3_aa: CATSDLLTGTQYF
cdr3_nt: TGTGCCACCAGTGATTTGTTGACGGGTACGCAGTATTTT

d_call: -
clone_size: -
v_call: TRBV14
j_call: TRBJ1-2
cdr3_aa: CASSQRGYYGYTF
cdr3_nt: TGTGCCAGCAGCCAAAGGGGTTACTATGGCTACACCTTC

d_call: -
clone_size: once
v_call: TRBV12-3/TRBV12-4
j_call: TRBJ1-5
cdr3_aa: CASSPPRQPQHF
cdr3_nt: TGTGCCAGCAGTCCCCCCCGGCAGCCCCAGCATTTT

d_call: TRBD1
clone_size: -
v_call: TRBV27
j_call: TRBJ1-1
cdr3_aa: CASSSSARGLLLNTEAFF
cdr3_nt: TGTGCCAGCAGTTCCTCCGCCAGGGGGCTCCTCTTGAACACTGAAGCTTTCTTT

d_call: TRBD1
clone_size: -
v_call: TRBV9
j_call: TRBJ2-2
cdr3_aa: CASTTGAAGTGELFF
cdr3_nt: TGTGCCAGCACCACAGGGGCCGCGGGCACCGGGGAGCTGTTTTTT

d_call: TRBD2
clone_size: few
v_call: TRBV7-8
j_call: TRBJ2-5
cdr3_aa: CASSFGTTFIQTQYF
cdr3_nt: TGTGCCAGCAGCTTTGGGACTACGTTCATTCAGACCCAGTACTTC

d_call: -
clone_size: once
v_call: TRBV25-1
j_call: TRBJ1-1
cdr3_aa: CASSVGASRNTEAFF
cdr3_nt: TGTGCCAGCAGTGTGGGGGCCTCGAGGAACACTGAAGCTTTCTTT

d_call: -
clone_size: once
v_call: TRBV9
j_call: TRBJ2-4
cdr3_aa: CASGDIQENIQYF
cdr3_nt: TGTGCCAGCGGCGACATCCAGGAAAACATTCAGTACTTC

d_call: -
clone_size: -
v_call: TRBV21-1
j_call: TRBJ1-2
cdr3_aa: CASSKVRGRGYTF
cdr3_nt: TGTGCCAGCAGCAAGGTTCGGGGGAGAGGCTACACCTTC

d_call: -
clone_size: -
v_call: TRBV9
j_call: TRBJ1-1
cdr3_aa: CASSAHRRDTEAFF
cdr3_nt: TGTGCCAGCAGCGCTCATAGGCGGGACACTGAAGCTTTCTTT

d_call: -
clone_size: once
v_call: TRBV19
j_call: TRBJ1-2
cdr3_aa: CASSMAPRAGGYTF
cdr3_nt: TGTGCCAGTAGTATGGCCCCGAGGGCCGGAGGCTACACCTTC

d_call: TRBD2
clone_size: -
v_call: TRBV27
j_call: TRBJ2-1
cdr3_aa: CASRHKASGRDEQFF
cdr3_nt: TGTGCCAGCAGACATAAGGCTAGCGGGAGGGACGAGCAGTTCTTC

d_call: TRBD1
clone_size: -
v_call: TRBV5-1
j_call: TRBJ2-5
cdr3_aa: CASSPDRGRETQYF
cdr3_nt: TGCGCCAGCAGCCCTGACAGGGGCCGAGAGACCCAGTACTTC

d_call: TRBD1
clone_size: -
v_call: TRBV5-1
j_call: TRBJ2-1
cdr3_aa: CASSFGQGGNEQFF
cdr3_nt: TGCGCCAGCAGCTTCGGACAGGGTGGTAATGAGCAGTTCTTC

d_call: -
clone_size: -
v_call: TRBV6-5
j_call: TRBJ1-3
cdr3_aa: CASKVQGGNTIYF
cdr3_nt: TGTGCCAGCAAGGTACAGGGCGGAAACACCATATATTTT

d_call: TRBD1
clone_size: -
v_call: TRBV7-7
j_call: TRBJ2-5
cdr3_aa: CASSTYRDRGTETQYF
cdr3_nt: TGTGCCAGCAGCACCTACCGGGACAGGGGTACGGAGACCCAGTACTTC

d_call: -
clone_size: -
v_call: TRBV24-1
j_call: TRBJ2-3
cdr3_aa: CATTGGDTQYF
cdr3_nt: TGTGCCACCACTGGAGGAGATACGCAGTATTTT

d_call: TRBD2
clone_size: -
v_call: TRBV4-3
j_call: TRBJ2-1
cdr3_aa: CASSQRTSGIYEQFF
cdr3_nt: TGCGCCAGCAGCCAAAGGACTAGCGGGATCTATGAGCAGTTCTTC

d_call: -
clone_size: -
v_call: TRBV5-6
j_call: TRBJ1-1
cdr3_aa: CASSLRVGRANTEAFF
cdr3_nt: TGTGCCAGCAGCCTGAGGGTTGGCAGAGCTAACACTGAAGCTTTCTTT

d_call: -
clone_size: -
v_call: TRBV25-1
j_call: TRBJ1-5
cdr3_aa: CASSAGPGDQPQHF
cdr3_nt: TGTGCCAGCAGTGCGGGGCCAGGGGATCAGCCCCAGCATTTT

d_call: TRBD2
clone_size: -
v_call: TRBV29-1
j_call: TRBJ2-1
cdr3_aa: CSVTGTSGISEQFF
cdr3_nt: TGCAGCGTGACCGGGACTAGCGGGATTAGTGAGCAGTTCTTC

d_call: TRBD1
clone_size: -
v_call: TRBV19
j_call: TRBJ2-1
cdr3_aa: CASSKDRGSYNEQFF
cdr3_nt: TGTGCCAGTAGCAAAGACAGGGGATCCTACAATGAGCAGTTCTTC

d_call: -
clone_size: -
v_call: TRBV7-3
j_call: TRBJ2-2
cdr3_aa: CATGSQNTGELFF
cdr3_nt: TGTGCCACCGGGAGCCAGAACACCGGGGAGCTGTTTTTT

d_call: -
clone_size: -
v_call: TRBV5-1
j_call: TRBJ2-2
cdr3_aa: CASSLQLNTGELFF
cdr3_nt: TGCGCCAGCAGCTTACAGTTGAACACCGGGGAGCTGTTTTTT

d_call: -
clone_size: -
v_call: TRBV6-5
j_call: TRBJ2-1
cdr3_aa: CASSYSSGVSGNEQFF
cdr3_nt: TGTGCCAGCAGTTACTCTTCGGGAGTATCGGGCAATGAGCAGTTCTTC

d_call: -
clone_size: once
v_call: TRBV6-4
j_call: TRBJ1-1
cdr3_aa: CASSDAPGTEAFF
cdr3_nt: TGTGCCAGCAGTGACGCCCCGGGGACTGAAGCTTTCTTT

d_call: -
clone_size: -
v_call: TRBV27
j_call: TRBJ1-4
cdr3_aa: CASSLGGLSSEKLFF
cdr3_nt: TGTGCCAGCAGTTTAGGGGGACTAAGTAGTGAAAAACTGTTTTTT

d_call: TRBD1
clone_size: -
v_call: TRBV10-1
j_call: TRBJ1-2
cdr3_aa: CASRGQGAYGYTF
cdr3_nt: TGCGCCAGCAGGGGACAGGGTGCCTATGGCTACACCTTC

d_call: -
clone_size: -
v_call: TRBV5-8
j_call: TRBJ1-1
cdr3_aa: CASSLGLGGTEAFF
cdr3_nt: TGTGCCAGCAGCTTGGGGTTGGGAGGCACTGAAGCTTTCTTT

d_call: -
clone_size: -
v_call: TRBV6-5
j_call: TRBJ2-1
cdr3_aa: CASGRRGDNEQFF
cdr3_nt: TGTGCCAGTGGGCGCAGGGGAGACAATGAGCAGTTCTTC

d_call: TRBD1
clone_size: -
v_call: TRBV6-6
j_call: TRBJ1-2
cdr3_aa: CASTGGLYGYTF
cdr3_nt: TGTGCCAGTACAGGGGGCTTATATGGCTACACCTTC

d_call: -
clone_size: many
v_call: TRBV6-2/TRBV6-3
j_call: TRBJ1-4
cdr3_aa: CASSYSIGVNEKLFF
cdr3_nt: TGTGCCAGCAGTTACTCGATAGGGGTGAATGAAAAACTGTTTTTT

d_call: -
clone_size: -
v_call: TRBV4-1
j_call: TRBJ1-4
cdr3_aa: CASTHAATNEKLFF
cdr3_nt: TGCGCCAGTACTCATGCTGCAACTAATGAAAAACTGTTTTTT

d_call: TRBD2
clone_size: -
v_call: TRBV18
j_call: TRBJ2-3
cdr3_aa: CASSLGLAGDTDTQYF
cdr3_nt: TGTGCCAGCTCACTCGGACTAGCGGGGGACACAGATACGCAGTATTTT

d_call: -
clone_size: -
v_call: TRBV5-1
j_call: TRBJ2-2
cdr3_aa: CASSVDLGRELFF
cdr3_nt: TGCGCCAGCAGCGTGGACCTAGGTCGGGAGCTGTTTTTT

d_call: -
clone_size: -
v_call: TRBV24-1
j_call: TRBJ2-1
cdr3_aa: CATGSDHEQFF
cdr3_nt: TGTGCCACCGGTAGCGACCATGAGCAGTTCTTC

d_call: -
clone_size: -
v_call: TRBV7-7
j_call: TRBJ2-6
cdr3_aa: CASSLGHSGANVLTF
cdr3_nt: TGTGCCAGCAGCTTAGGTCACTCTGGGGCCAACGTCCTGACTTTC

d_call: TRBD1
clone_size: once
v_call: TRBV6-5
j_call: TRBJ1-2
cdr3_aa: CASRWDRGLGGYTF
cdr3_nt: TGTGCCAGCAGATGGGACAGGGGGCTGGGGGGCTACACCTTC

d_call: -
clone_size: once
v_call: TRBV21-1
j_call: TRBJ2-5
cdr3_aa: CASSITGGPLSSQYF
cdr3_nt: TGTGCCAGCAGCATCACCGGGGGACCTCTATCGTCCCAGTACTTC

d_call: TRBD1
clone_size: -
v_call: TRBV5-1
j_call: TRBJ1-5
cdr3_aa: CASSPGDRANNQPQHF
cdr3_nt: TGCGCCAGCAGCCCGGGGGACAGGGCCAACAATCAGCCCCAGCATTTT

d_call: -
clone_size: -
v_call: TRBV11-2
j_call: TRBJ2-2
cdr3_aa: CASSTPRRAGELFF
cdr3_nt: TGTGCCAGCAGCACGCCCCGACGGGCCGGGGAGCTGTTTTTT

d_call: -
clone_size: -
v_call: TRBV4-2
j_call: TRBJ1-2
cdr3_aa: CASSQATGANYGYTF
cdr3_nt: TGTGCCAGCAGCCAAGCCACGGGAGCTAACTATGGCTACACCTTC

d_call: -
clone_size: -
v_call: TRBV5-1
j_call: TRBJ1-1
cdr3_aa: CASSLRFGTGEAFF
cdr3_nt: TGCGCCAGCAGCTTGCGGTTTGGTACGGGAGAAGCTTTCTTT

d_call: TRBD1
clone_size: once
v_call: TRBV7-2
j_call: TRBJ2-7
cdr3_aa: CASSAQQGSEQYF
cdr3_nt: TGTGCCAGCAGCGCGCAACAGGGGTCCGAGCAGTACTTC

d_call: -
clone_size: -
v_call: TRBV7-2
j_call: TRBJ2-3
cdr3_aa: CAGVGPGAQYF
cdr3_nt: TGTGCCGGGGTTGGGCCAGGGGCGCAGTATTTT

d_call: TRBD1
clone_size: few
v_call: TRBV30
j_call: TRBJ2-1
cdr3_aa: CAWGQGNNEQFF
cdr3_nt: TGTGCCTGGGGACAGGGGAACAATGAGCAGTTCTTC

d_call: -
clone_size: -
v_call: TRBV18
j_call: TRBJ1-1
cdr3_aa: CASSESQGNTEAFF
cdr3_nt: TGTGCCAGCTCAGAATCCCAGGGGAACACTGAAGCTTTCTTT

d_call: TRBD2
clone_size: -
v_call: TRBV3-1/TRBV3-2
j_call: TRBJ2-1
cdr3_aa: CASSPTSGGYNEQFF
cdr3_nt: TGTGCCAGCAGCCCGACTAGCGGGGGGTACAATGAGCAGTTCTTC

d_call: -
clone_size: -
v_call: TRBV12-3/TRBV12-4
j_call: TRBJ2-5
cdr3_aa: CASSFLQETQYF
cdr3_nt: TGTGCCAGCAGTTTCTTACAAGAGACCCAGTACTTC

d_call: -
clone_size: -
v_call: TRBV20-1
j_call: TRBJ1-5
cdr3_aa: CSASPGGWQPQHF
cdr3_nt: TGCAGTGCTAGTCCCGGGGGTTGGCAGCCCCAGCATTTT

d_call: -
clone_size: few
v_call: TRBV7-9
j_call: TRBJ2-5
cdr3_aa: CASSQNDGGTQYF
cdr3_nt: TGTGCCAGCAGCCAAAATGACGGGGGGACCCAGTACTTC

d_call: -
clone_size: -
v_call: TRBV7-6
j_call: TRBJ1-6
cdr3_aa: CASSRSTLTGAGSPLHF
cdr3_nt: TGTGCCAGCAGCCGATCCACCCTAACCGGTGCAGGGTCACCCCTCCACTTT

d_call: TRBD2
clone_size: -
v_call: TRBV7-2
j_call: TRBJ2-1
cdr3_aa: CASRRGDNEQFF
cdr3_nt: TGTGCCAGCCGCCGGGGGGACAATGAGCAGTTCTTC

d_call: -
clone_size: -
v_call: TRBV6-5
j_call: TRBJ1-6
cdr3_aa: CASNSIQGNSPLHF
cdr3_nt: TGTGCCAGCAACTCGATACAGGGTAATTCACCCCTCCACTTT

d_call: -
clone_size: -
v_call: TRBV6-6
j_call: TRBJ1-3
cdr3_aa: CASSSLSSGNTIYF
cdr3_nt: TGTGCCAGCAGCTCGTTATCTTCTGGAAACACCATATATTTT

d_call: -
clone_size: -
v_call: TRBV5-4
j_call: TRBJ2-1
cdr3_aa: CASSFRHGSSYNEQFF
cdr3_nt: TGTGCCAGCAGCTTCCGCCACGGGAGCTCCTACAATGAGCAGTTCTTC